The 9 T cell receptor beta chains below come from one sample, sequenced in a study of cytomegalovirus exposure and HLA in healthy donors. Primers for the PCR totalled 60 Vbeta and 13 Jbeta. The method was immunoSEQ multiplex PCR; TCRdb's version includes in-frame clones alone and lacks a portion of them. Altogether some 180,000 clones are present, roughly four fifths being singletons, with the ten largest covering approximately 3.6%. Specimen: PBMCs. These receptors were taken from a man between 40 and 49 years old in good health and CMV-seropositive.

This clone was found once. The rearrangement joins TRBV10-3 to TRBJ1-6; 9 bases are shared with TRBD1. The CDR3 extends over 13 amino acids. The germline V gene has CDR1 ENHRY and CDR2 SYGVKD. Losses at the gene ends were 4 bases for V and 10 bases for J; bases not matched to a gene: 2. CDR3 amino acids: CAISGDRVSPLHF. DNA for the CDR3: TGTGCCATCAGTGGGGACAGGGTCTCACCCCTCCACTTT.

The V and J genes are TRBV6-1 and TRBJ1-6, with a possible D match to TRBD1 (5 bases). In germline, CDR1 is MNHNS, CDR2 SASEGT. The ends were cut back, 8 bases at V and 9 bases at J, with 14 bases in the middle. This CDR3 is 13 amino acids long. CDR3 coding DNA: TGTGCCAGCGCCCAGGGTGACGGTTCACCCCTCCACTTT. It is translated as CASAQGDGSPLHF.

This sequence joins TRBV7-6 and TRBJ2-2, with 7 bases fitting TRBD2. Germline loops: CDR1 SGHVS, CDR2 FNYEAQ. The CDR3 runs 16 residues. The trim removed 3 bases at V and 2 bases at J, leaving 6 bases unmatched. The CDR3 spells CASSFGSSGNTGELFF. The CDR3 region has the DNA TGTGCCAGCAGCTTTGGATCTAGCGGAAACACCGGGGAGCTGTTTTTT. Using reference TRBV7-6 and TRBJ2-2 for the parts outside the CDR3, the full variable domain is GAGVSQSPRYKVTKRGQDVALRCDPISGHVSLYWYRQALGQGPEFLTYFNYEAQQDKSGLPNDRFSAERPEGSISTLTIQRTEQRDSAMYRCASSFGSSGNTGELFFGEGSRLTVL.

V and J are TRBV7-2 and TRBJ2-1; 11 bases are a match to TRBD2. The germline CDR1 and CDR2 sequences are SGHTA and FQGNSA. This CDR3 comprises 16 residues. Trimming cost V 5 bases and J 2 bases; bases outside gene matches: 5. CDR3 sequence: CASSHGTSGTYNEQFF. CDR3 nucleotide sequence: TGTGCCAGCAGCCACGGGACTAGCGGCACCTACAATGAGCAGTTCTTC.

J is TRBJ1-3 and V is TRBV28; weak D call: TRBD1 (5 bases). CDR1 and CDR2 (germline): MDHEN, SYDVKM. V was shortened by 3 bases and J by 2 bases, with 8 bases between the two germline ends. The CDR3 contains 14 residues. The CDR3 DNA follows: TGTGCCAGCAGTTTCCCGGGGGCTGGAAACACCATATATTTT. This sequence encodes CASSFPGAGNTIYF.

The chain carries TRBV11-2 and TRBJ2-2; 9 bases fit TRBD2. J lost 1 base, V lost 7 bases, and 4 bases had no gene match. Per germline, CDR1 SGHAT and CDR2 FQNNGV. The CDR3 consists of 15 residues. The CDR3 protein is CASITTSGNTGELFF. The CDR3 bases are TGTGCCAGCATCACGACTAGCGGGAACACCGGGGAGCTGTTTTTT.

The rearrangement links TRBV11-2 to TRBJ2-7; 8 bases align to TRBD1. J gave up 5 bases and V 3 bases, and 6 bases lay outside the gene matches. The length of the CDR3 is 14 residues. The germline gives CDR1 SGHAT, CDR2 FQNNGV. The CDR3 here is CASSFSAGGDEQYF. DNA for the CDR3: TGTGCCAGCAGCTTTTCCGCAGGGGGCGACGAGCAGTACTTC.

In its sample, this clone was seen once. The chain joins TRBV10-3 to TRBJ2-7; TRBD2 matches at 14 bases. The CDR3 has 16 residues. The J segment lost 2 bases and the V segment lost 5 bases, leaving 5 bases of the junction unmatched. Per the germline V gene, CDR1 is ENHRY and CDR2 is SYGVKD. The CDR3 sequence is CAISWTSGGRAYEQYF. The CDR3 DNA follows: TGTGCCATCAGTTGGACTAGCGGGGGGCGAGCCTACGAGCAGTACTTC.

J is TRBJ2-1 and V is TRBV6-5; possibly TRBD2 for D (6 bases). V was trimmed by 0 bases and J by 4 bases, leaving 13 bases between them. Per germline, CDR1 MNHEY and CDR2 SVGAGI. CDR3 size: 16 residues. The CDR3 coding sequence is TGTGCCAGCAGTTACTCGTCGGGAGTCCTTTACAATGAGCAGTTCTTC. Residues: CASSYSSGVLYNEQFF.